This T cell receptor beta chain was obtained from a study of T cells in Graves' hyperthyroidism and ophthalmopathy. Study-wide results and limits: Within blood appeared most thyroid clonotypes that had expanded above 0.001. Classification by a 13 V-J model distinguished ophthalmopathy from stable hyperthyroidism.

Concerning this clonotype: The antigen remains undetermined.

This CDR3 is built from 14 residues. Germline V gives CDR1 DFQATT, CDR2 SNEGSKA (reference sequence). V was pared by 0 bases and J by 10 bases, with 16 bases between. Amplified TCR beta CDR3 regions derived from RNA transcripts. When the TCR CDR3 underwent first-round RT-PCR, the HTBI primer set was used. TCRdb ran MiXCR on the multiplex PCR reads and lists one entry per CDR3 protein. In the table there are about 570,000 distinct CDR3 sequences, approximately 44% of which are singletons. Sequencing used peripheral blood or thyroid tissue (not recorded which). V gene TRBV20-1 combines with J gene TRBJ1-3; D gene unclear. The clonotype comes from an adult woman with Graves' disease, either hyperthyroidism or ophthalmopathy (not recorded which). CDR3 in DNA: TGCAGTGCTAGAGAGGACGGGCCCGCGGCAACCATATATTTT. Protein: CSAREDGPAATIYF.